This TCR beta chain was found in a study of T cells in Graves' hyperthyroidism and ophthalmopathy. The CDR3 totals 12 residues. The V and J ends lost 3 bases and 4 bases respectively, with 7 bases between them. Germline V gives CDR1 SGHNT, CDR2 YYREEE (reference sequence). This clonotype was observed many times. Using RNA transcripts as the source, TCR beta CDR3 regions were amplified. Initially, a first-round RT-PCR of the TCR CDR3 employed the HTBI primer set. MiXCR was run by TCRdb on the multiplex PCR reads, yielding one entry per CDR3 protein. The data hold around 100,000 distinct CDR3 sequences, with 40% to 50% observed a single time. Graves' hyperthyroidism showing no ophthalmopathy progression within 18 months was considered stable. Exclusions: uncontrolled infection, other autoimmune disease, pregnancy, lactation. Orbital computed tomography and thyroid ultrasound, together with serum TRAb and thyroxine and clinical symptoms, were used for diagnoses.

The chain joins TRBV5-4 to TRBJ1-1; D not certain. This TCR came from a man in his forties with Graves' hyperthyroidism. Sequencing input: blood. CDR3 nucleotide sequence: TGTGCCAGCAGCTCGGTGGCCACTGAAGCTTTCTTT. Amino acid sequence: CASSSVATEAFF.